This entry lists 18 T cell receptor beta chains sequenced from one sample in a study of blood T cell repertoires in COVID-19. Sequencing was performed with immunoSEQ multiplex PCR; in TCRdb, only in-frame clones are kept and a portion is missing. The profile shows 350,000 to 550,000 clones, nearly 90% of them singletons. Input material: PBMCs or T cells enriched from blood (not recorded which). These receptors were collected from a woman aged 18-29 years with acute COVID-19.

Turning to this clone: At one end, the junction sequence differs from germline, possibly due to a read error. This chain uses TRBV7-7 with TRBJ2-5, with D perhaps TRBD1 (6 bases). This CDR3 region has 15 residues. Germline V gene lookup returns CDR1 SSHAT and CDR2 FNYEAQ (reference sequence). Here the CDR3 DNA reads TGTGCTAGCAGCATACAGGGAAGAGGGCAAGAGACCCAGTACTTC. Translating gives CASSIQGRGQETQYF.

In DNA, the CDR3 is TGTGCCAGTAGTGGTCTATCGGGAAGCACAGATACGCAGTATTTT. Translating gives CASSGLSGSTDTQYF. This chain links TRBV19 with TRBJ2-3; D might be TRBD2 (5 bases). V shed 5 bases and J shed 0 bases, with 12 bases lying between them. This CDR3 region has 15 residues. Germline V gives CDR1 LNHDA, CDR2 SQIVND (reference sequence). Full variable domain (remainder filled in from reference TRBV19 and TRBJ2-3): DGGITQSPKYLFRKEGQNVTLSCEQNLNHDAMYWYRQDPGQGLRLIYYSQIVNDFQKGDIAEGYSVSREKKESFPLTVTSAQKNPTAFYLCASSGLSGSTDTQYFGPGTRLTVL.

DNA of the CDR3: TGTGCCAGCAGCCCACGTGCGGCTGAAAAACTGTTTTTT. Its protein product is CASSPRAAEKLFF. The rearrangement links TRBV7-2 to TRBJ1-4; D remains ambiguous. The V end lost 5 bases, the J end lost 7 bases, and 11 bases lay between the germline ends. This CDR3 comprises 13 residues. Germline loops: CDR1 SGHTA, CDR2 FQGNSA.

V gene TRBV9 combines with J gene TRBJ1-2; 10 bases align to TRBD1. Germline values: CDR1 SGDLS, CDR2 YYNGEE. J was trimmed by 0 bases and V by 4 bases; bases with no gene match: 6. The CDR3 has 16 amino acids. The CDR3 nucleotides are TGTGCCAGCAGCTACGGACAGGGGGTAGCTAACTATGGCTACACCTTC. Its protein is CASSYGQGVANYGYTF.

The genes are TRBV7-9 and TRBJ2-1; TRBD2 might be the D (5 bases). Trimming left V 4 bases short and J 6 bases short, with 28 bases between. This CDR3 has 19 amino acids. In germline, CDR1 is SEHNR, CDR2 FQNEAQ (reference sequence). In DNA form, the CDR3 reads TGTGCCAGCAGCTCCACTTGGCCATCGGGGAGCGAAAACTTCAATGAGCAGTTCTTC. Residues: CASSSTWPSGSENFNEQFF.

The CDR3 loop reads CASSLYNEQFF. For the CDR3, the DNA is TGTGCCAGCAGTCTCTACAATGAGCAGTTCTTC. The rearrangement uses TRBV28 and TRBJ2-1, with unresolved D. Trimming stripped 5 bases from V and 3 bases from J, with 2 bases between. Per the germline V gene, CDR1 is MDHEN and CDR2 is SYDVKM. The CDR3 spans 11 residues.

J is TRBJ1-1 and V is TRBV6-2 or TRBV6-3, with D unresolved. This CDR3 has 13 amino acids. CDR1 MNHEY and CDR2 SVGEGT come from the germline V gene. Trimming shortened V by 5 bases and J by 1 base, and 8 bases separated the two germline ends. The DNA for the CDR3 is TGTGCCAGCAGTGTCGCGGAGAACACTGAAGCTTTCTTT. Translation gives CASSVAENTEAFF.

This CDR3 reads CASRTTGGNEKLFF. The CDR3 nucleotides are TGTGCCAGCAGAACCACAGGGGGTAATGAAAAACTGTTTTTT. The chain has TRBV28 and TRBJ1-4; 8 bases are shared with TRBD1. After removal of 6 bases from V and 4 bases from J, the junction contained 4 bases not matched to a gene. The length of the CDR3 is 14 residues. Germline assignment: CDR1 MDHEN and CDR2 SYDVKM.

CDR3 DNA: TGTGCCAGCAGCGTAGGAACTAGCGGGGGAGAGCTGTTTTTT. Protein sequence: CASSVGTSGGELFF. The chain recombines TRBV9 with TRBJ2-2, with 11 bases that match TRBD2. Germline CDR1 SGDLS, CDR2 YYNGEE. This CDR3 spans 14 amino acids. The trim removed 0 bases at V and 11 bases at J, leaving 3 bases unmatched.

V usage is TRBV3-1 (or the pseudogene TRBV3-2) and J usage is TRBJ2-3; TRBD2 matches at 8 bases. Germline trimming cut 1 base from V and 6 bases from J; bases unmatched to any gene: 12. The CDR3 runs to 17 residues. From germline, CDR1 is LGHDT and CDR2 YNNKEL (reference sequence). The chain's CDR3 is CASSQVLLTGGPDTQYF. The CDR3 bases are TGTGCCAGCAGCCAAGTTCTTTTAACGGGGGGGCCGGATACGCAGTATTTT.

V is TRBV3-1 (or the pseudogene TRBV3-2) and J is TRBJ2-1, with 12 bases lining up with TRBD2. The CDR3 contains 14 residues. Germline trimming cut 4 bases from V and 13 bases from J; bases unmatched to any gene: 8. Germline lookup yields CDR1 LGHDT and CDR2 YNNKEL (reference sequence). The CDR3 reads CASSPEASGREQFF. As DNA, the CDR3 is TGTGCCAGCAGCCCTGAGGCTAGCGGGAGGGAACAGTTCTTC.

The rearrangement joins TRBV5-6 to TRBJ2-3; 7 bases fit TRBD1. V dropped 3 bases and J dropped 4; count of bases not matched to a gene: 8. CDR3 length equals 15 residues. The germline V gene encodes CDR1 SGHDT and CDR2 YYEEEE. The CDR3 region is CASSYRQGSADTQYF. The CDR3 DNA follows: TGTGCCAGCAGCTACCGACAGGGAAGCGCAGATACGCAGTATTTT.

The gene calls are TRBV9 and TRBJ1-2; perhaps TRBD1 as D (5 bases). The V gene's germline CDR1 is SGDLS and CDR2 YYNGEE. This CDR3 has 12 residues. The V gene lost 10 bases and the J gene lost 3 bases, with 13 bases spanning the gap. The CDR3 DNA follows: TGTGCCTCCGCAGGGCAGCACTATGGCTACACCTTC. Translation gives CASAGQHYGYTF.

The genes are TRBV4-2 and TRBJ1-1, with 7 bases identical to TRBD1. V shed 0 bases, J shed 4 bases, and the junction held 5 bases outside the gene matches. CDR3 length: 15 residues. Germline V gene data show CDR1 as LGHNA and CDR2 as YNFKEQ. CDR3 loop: CASSQDTGESTEAFF. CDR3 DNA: TGTGCCAGCAGCCAAGATACAGGGGAGAGCACTGAAGCTTTCTTT.

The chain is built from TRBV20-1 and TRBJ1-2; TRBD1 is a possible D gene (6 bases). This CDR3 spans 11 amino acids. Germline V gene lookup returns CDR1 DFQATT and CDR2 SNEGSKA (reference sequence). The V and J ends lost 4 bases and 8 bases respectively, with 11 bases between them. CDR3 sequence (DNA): TGCAGTGCTAACTGGGGGCAGGGCTACACCTTC. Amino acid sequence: CSANWGQGYTF.

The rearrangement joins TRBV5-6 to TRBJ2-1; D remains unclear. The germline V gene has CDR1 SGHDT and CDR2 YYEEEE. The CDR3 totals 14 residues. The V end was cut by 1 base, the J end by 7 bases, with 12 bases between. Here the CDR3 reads CASSLYREVNEQFF. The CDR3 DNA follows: TGTGCCAGCAGCTTGTACAGAGAAGTGAATGAGCAGTTCTTC.

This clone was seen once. CDR3 nucleotide sequence: TGTGCCAGCAGTTACTCGGGAAGGGGAATGGGTGAAAAACTGTTTTTT. As protein: CASSYSGRGMGEKLFF. V gene TRBV6-5 combines with J gene TRBJ1-4, with D perhaps matching TRBD1 (5 bases). Between the trimmed V and J ends, which lost 0 bases and 7 bases, there was a span of 15 bases. The CDR3 is made up of 16 amino acids. Germline assignment: CDR1 MNHEY and CDR2 SVGAGI.

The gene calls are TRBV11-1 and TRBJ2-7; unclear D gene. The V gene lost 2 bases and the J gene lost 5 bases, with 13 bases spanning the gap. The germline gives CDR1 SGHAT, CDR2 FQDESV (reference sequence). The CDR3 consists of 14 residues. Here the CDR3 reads CASSLPMFANEQYF. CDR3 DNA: TGTGCCAGCAGCTTACCCATGTTTGCTAACGAGCAGTACTTC.